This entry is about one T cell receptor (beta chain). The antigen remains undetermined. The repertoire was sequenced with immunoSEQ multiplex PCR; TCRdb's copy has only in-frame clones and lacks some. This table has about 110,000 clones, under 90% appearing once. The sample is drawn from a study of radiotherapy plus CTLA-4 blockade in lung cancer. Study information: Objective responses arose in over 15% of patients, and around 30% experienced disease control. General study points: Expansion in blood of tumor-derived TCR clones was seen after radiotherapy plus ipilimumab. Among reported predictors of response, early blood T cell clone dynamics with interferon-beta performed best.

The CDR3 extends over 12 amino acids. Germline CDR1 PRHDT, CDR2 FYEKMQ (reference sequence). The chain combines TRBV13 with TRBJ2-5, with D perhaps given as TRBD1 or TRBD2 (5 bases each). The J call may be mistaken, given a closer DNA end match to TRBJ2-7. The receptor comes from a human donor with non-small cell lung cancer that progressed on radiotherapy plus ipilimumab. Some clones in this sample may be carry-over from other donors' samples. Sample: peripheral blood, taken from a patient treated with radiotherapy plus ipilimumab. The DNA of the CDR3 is TGTGCCAGCAGCCTTGGGGGCTACGAGCAGTACTTC. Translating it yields CASSLGGYEQYF.